Reported below is one TCR beta chain. Method: immunoSEQ multiplex PCR; TCRdb's copy keeps in-frame clones and lacks some. The data hold fewer than 150,000 clones, with approximately 83% observed a single time. CDR3 length: 12 residues. V dropped 6 bases and J dropped 9 bases, with 12 bases sitting between them. This entry comes from a study of blood T cell repertoires in COVID-19. Study-wide context: Sites in the United States, Italy and Spain provided acute and convalescent COVID-19 samples. Nucleic acid was either cDNA or gDNA, and it came from T cells, B-cell-depleted T cells, or PBMCs.

This chain uses TRBV12-3 or TRBV12-4 with TRBJ1-3; no definite D call. Sequenced sample: peripheral blood. This sequence originates from a woman between 45 and 65 years old who had recovered from COVID-19. The CDR3 coding sequence is TGTGCCAGCAGCCCCGCCCAGGCCACCATATATTTT. Its translation: CASSPAQATIYF.